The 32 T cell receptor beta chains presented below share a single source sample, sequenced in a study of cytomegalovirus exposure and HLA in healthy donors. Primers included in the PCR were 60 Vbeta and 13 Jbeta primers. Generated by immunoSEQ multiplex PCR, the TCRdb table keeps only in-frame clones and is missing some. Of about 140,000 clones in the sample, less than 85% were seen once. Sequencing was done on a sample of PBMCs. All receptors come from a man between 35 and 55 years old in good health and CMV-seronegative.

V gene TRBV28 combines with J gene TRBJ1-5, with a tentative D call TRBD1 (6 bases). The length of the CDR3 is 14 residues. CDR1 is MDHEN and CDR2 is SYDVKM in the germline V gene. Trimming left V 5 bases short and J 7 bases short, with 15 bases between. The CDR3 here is CASSVPGDGQPQHF. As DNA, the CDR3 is TGTGCCAGCAGTGTTCCAGGGGATGGGCAGCCCCAGCATTTT.

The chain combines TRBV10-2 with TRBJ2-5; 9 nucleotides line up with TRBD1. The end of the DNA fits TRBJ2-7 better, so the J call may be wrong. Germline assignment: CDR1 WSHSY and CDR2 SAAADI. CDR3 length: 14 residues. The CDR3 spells CASSEEQGAYEQYF. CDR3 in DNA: TGCGCCAGCAGTGAAGAACAGGGGGCGTACGAGCAGTACTTC.

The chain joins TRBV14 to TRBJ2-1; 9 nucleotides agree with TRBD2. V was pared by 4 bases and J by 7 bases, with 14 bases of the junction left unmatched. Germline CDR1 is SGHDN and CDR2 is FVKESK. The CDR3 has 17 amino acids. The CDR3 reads CASSPKESGRPLNEQFF. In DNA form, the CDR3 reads TGTGCCAGCAGCCCCAAAGAGAGCGGGAGGCCACTGAATGAGCAGTTCTTC.

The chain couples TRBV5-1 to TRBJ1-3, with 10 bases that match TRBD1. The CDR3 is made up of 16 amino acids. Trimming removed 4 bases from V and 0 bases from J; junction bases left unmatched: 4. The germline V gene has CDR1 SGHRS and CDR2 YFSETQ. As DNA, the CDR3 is TGCGCCAGCAGCACGACAGGGGGCAACTCTGGAAACACCATATATTTT. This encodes CASSTTGGNSGNTIYF.

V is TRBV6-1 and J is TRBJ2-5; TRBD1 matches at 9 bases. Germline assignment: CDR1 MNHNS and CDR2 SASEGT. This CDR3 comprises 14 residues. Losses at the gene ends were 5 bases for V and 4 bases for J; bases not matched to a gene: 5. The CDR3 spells CASSLGQGVETQYF. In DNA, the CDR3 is TGTGCCAGCAGTCTGGGACAGGGCGTAGAGACCCAGTACTTC.

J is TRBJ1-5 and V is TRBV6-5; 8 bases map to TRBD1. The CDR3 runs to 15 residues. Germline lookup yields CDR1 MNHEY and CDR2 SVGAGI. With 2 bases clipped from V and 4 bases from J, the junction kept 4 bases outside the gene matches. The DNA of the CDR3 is TGTGCCAGCAGTTACGGCAGGGGGCGGAATCAGCCCCAGCATTTT. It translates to CASSYGRGRNQPQHF.

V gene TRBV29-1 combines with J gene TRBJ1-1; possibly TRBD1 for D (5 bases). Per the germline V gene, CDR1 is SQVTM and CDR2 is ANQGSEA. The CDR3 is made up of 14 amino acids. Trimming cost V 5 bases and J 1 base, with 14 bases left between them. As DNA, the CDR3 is TGCAGCGTTTTAATGGGGCCGGGGAACACTGAAGCTTTCTTT. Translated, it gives CSVLMGPGNTEAFF.

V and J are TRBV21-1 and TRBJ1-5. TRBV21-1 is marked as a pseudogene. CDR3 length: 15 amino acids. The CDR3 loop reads CASRSSLRRDQPQHF. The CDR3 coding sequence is TGTGCCAGCAGAAGTTCTTTGAGGCGGGATCAGCCCCAGCATTTT.

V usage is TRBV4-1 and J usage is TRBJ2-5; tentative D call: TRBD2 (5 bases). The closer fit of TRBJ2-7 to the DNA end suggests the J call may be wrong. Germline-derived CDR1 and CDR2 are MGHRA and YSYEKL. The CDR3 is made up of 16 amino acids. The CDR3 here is CASSREEAVTFYEQYF. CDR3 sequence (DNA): TGCGCCAGCAGCCGAGAGGAGGCAGTAACTTTCTACGAGCAGTACTTC.

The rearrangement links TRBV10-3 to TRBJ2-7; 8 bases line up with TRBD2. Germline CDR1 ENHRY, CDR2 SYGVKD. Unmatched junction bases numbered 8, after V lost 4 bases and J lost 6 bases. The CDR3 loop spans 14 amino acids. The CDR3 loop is CAISANGLAGEQYF. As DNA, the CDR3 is TGTGCCATCAGTGCGAACGGACTAGCTGGCGAGCAGTACTTC.

The CDR3 nucleotides read TGTGCCAGCAGTCCTGCAACTAATGAAAAACTGTTTTTT. Residues: CASSPATNEKLFF. The V call is TRBV28, the J call TRBJ1-4; no firm D call. From germline, CDR1 is MDHEN and CDR2 SYDVKM. The CDR3 sequence is 13 residues long. Trimming took 5 bases from V and 0 from J, leaving 4 bases between them.

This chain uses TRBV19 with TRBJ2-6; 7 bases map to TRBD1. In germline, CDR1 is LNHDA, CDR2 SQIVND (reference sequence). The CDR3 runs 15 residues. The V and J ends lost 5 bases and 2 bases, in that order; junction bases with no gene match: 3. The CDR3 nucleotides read TGTGCCAGTAGTGTAACAGGGGCTGGGGCCAACGTCCTGACTTTC. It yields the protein CASSVTGAGANVLTF. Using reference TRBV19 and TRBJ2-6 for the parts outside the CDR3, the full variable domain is DGGITQSPKYLFRKEGQNVTLSCEQNLNHDAMYWYRQDPGQGLRLIYYSQIVNDFQKGDIAEGYSVSREKKESFPLTVTSAQKNPTAFYLCASSVTGAGANVLTFGAGSRLTVL.

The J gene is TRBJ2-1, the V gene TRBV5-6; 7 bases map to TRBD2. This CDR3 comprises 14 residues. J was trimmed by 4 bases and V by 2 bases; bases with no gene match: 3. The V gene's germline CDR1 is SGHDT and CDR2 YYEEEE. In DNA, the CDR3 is TGTGCCAGCAGCTTTCTAGCGGCGTACAATGAGCAGTTCTTC. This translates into CASSFLAAYNEQFF.

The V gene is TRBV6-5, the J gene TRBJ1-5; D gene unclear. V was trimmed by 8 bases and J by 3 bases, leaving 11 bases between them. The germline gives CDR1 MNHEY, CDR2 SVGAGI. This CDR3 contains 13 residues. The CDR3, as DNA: TGTGCCAGCGGGAGAGAATACAATCAGCCCCAGCATTTT. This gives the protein CASGREYNQPQHF.

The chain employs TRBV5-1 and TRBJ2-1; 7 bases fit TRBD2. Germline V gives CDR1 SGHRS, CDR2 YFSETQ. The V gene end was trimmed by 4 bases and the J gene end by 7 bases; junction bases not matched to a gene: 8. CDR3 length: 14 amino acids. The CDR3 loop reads CASSTAGVGNEQFF. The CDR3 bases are TGCGCCAGCAGCACGGCGGGAGTGGGGAATGAGCAGTTCTTC.

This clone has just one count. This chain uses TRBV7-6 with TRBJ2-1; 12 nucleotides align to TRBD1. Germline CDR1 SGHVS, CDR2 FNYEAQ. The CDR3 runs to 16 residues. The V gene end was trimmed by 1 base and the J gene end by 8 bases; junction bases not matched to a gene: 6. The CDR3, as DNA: TGTGCCAGCAGCTTAGTGGGACAGGGGGCGTTTGATGAGCAGTTCTTC. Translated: CASSLVGQGAFDEQFF.

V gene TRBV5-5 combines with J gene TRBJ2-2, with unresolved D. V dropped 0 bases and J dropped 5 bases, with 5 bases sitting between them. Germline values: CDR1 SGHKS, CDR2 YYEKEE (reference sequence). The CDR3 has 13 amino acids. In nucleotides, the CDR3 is TGTGCCAGCAGCTTGGACGGGACCGGGGAGCTGTTTTTT. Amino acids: CASSLDGTGELFF.

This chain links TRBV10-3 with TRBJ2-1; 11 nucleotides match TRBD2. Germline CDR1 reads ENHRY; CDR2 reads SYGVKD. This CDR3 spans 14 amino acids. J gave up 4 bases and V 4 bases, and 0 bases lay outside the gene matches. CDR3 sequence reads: CAISASGRYNEQFF. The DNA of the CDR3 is TGTGCCATCAGTGCTAGCGGGAGGTACAATGAGCAGTTCTTC.

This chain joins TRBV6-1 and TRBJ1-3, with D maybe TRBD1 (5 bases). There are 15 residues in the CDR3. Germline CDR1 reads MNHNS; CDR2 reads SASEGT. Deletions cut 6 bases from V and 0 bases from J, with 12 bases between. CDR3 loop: CASRGGLLSGNTIYF. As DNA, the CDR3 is TGTGCCAGCAGGGGGGGACTGCTCTCTGGAAACACCATATATTTT.

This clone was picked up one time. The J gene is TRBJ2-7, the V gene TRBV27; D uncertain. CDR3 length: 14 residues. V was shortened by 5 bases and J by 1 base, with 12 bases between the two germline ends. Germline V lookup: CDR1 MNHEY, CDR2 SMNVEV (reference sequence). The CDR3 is CASSAAGLSYEQYF. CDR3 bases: TGTGCCAGCAGTGCGGCTGGGTTGTCCTACGAGCAGTACTTC.

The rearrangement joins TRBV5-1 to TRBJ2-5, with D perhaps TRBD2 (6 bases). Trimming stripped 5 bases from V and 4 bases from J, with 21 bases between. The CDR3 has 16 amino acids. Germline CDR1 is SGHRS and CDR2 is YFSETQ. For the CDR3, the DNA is TGCGCCAGCAGTCTGCAAAACGACGGGGGACGAGAGACCCAGTACTTC. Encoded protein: CASSLQNDGGRETQYF.

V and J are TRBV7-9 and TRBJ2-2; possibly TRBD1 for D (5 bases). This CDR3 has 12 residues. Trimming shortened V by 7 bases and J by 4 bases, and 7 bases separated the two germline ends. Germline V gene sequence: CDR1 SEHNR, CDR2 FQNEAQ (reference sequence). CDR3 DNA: TGTGCCAGCATCCAGGGCACCGGGGAGCTGTTTTTT. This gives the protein CASIQGTGELFF.

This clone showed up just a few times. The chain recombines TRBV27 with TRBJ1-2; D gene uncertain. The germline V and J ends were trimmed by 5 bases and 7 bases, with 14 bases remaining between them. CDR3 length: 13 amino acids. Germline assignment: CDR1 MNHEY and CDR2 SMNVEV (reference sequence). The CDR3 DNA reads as TGTGCCAGCAGTCCCCTCCTTCGGGGTGGCTACACCTTC. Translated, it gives CASSPLLRGGYTF.

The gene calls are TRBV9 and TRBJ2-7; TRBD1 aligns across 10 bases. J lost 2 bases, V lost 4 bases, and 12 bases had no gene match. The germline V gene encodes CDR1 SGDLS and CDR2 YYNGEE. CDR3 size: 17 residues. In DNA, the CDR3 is TGTGCCAGCAGCCTCCAACCCCTGGGACAGGGGCCCTACGAGCAGTACTTC. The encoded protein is CASSLQPLGQGPYEQYF.

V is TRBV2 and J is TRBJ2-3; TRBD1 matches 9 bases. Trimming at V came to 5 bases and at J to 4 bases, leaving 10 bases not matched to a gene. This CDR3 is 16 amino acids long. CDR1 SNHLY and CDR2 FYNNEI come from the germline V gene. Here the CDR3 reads CASSTEPTGGADTQYF. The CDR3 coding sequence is TGTGCCAGCAGTACAGAACCGACAGGGGGAGCAGATACGCAGTATTTT.

CDR3 coding DNA: TGTGCCAGCAGAACTCTCCGTACCGCGAACACCGGGGAGCTGTTTTTT. Its translation is CASRTLRTANTGELFF. This chain uses TRBV27 with TRBJ2-2; D unclear. Germline V lookup: CDR1 MNHEY, CDR2 SMNVEV (reference sequence). The length of the CDR3 is 16 residues. Trimming pared 6 bases from V and 0 bases from J, leaving 14 bases between.

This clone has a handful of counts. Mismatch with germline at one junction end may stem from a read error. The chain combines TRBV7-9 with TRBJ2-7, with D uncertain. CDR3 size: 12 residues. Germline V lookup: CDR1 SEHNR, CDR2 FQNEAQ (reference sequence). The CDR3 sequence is CASSPSRPNYFF. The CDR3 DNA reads TGTGCCAGCAGCCCCTCCCGCCCTAATTACTTCTTC.

The CDR3: CASSQTGTNEKLFF. The CDR3 nucleotides are TGCGCCAGCAGCCAGACAGGGACTAATGAAAAACTGTTTTTT. The J gene is TRBJ1-4, the V gene TRBV4-1; TRBD1 matches 7 bases. This CDR3 has 14 residues. The trim removed 3 bases at V and 2 bases at J, leaving 0 bases unmatched. The germline V gene has CDR1 MGHRA and CDR2 YSYEKL.

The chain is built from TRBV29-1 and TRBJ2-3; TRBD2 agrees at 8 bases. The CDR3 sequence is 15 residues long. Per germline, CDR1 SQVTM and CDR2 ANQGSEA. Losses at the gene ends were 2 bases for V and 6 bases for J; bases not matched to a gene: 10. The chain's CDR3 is CSVEPRAGVADTQYF. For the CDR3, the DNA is TGCAGCGTTGAACCTCGAGCGGGAGTTGCGGATACGCAGTATTTT.

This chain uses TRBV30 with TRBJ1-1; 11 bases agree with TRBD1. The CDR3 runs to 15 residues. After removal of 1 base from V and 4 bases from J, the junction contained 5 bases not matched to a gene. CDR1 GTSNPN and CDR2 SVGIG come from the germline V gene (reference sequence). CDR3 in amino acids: CAWSEDRGRSTEAFF. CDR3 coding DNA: TGTGCCTGGAGTGAGGACAGGGGGCGGAGCACTGAAGCTTTCTTT.

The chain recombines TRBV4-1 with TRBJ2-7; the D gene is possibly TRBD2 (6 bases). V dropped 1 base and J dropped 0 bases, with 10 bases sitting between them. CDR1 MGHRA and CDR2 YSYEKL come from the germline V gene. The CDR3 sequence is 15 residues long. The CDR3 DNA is TGCGCCAGCAGCCAAGTGGAGGGACTCTCCTACGAGCAGTACTTC. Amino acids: CASSQVEGLSYEQYF.

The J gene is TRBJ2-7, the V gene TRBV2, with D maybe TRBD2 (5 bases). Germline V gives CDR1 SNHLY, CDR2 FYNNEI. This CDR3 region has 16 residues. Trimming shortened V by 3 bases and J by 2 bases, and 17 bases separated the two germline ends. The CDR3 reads CASSDPEEDPAYEQYF. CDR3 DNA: TGTGCCAGCAGTGACCCTGAGGAGGACCCGGCCTACGAGCAGTACTTC.